Each of the 2 T cell receptor beta chains below was sequenced from the same sample in a study of cytomegalovirus exposure and HLA in healthy donors. Both 60 Vbeta primers and 13 Jbeta primers went into the PCR. The assay was immunoSEQ multiplex PCR, and TCRdb's table has in-frame clones only and misses some. The table includes 170,000 or so clones, approximately 84% detected once. The specimen was PBMCs. These receptors all come from a girl aged 5 to 17 in good health and CMV-seropositive.

This rearrangement joins TRBV10-1 to TRBJ2-3, with 8 positions matching TRBD2. The CDR3 runs 15 residues. Germline values: CDR1 WNHNN, CDR2 SYGVQD (reference sequence). J lost 3 bases, V lost 2 bases, and 4 bases had no gene match. The CDR3 nucleotides are TGCGCCAGCAGTGAGAAGCGGGGGAGGACAGATACGCAGTATTTT. The encoded protein is CASSEKRGRTDTQYF.

The CDR3 sequence is CASSGTGNYEQYF. The CDR3 DNA follows: TGTGCCAGCAGTGGGACAGGCAACTACGAGCAGTACTTC. V is TRBV25-1 and J is TRBJ2-7; 7 nucleotides line up with TRBD1. The CDR3 is made up of 13 amino acids. Germline V gene data show CDR1 as MGHDK and CDR2 as SYGVNS. V dropped 4 bases and J dropped 3; count of bases not matched to a gene: 3.